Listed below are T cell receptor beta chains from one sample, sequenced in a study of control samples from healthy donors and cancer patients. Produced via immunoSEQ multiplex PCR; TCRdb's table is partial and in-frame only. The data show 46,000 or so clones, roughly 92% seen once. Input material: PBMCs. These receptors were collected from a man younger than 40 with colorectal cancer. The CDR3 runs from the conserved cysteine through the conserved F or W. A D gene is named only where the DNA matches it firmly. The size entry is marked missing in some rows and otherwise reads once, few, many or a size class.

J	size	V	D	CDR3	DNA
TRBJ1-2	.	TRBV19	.	CASSKRTLLGGYGYTF	TGTGCCAGTAGTAAAAGGACGCTGCTGGGTGGCTATGGCTACACCTTC
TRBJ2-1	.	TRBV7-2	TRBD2	CASSPPGLNEQFF	TGTGCCAGCAGCCCCCCGGGACTAAATGAGCAGTTCTTC
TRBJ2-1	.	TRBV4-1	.	CASSPRNSLALNNEQFF	TGCGCCAGCAGCCCGAGAAACTCTCTAGCGCTAAACAATGAGCAGTTCTTC
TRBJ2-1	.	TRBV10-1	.	CASSEQNSYNEQFF	TGCGCCAGCAGTGAACAAAACTCCTACAATGAGCAGTTCTTC
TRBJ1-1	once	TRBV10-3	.	CAISWNTEAFF	TGTGCCATCAGTTGGAACACTGAAGCTTTCTTT
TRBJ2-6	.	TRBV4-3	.	CASSRDPGVTGANVLTF	TGCGCCAGCAGCCGGGATCCAGGGGTAACTGGGGCCAACGTCCTGACTTTC
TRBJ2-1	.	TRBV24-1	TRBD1	CATSDLGTGGPRKQFF	TGTGCCACCAGTGATTTGGGGACAGGTGGCCCCAGAAAGCAGTTCTTC
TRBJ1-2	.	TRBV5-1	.	CASSTLYGVNYGYTF	TGCGCCAGCAGCACCCTTTACGGGGTTAACTATGGCTACACCTTC
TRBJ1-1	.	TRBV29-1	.	CSVGHSNTEAFF	TGCAGCGTCGGGCATTCGAACACTGAAGCTTTCTTT
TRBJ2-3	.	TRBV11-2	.	CASSLGESGADTQYF	TGTGCCAGCAGCTTAGGGGAGTCGGGGGCAGATACGCAGTATTTT
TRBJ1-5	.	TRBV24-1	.	CATSIGYNQPQHF	TGTGCCACCAGTATCGGGTACAATCAGCCCCAGCATTTT
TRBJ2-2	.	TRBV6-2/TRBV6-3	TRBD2	CASSSFGGGAGGELFF	TGTGCCAGCAGCTCCTTTGGCGGGGGGGCCGGAGGGGAGCTGTTTTTT
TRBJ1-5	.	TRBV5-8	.	CASNRPTDGFNQPQHF	TGTGCCAGCAACAGACCGACAGACGGATTCAATCAGCCCCAGCATTTT
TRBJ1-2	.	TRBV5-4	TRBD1	CASSFTGVGYTF	TGTGCCAGCAGCTTTACAGGGGTTGGCTACACCTTC
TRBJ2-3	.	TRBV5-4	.	CASSLDGAQGTDTQYF	TGTGCCAGCAGCCTGGACGGGGCCCAGGGGACAGATACGCAGTATTTT
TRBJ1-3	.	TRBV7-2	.	CASSQMGGRGNTIYF	TGTGCCAGCAGCCAAATGGGGGGTAGGGGAAACACCATATATTTT
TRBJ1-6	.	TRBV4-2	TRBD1	CASSQGDRGRDSPLHF	TGTGCCAGCAGCCAAGGGGACAGGGGGCGTGATTCACCCCTCCACTTT
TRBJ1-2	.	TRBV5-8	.	CASSFRQYGYTF	TGTGCCAGCAGCTTTAGACAGTATGGCTACACCTTC
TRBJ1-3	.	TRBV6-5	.	CASRQGHSGNTIYF	TGTGCCAGCAGACAGGGACATTCCGGAAACACCATATATTTT
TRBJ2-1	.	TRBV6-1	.	CASSEARYVTSLNEQFF	TGTGCCAGCAGTGAAGCGCGTTATGTGACTTCTCTCAATGAGCAGTTCTTC
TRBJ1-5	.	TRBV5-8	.	CASSLRDQPQHF	TGTGCCAGCAGCTTACGGGATCAGCCCCAGCATTTT
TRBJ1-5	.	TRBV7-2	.	CASSLDEVGQPQHF	TGTGCCAGCAGCTTAGACGAGGTGGGTCAGCCCCAGCATTTT